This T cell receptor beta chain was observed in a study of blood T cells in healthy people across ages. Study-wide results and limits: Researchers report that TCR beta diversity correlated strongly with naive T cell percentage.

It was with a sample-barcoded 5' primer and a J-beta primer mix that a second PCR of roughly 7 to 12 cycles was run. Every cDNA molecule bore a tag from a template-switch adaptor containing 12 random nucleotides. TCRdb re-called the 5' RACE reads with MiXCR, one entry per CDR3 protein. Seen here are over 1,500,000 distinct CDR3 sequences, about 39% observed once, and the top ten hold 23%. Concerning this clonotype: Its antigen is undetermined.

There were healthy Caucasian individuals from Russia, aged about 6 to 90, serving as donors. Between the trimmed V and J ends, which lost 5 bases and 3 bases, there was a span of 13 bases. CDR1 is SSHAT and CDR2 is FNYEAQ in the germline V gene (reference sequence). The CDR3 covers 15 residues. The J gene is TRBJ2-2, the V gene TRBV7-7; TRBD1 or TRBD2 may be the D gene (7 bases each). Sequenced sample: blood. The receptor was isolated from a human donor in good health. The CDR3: CASSPGGGDTGELFF. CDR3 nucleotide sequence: TGTGCCAGCAGCCCAGGGGGGGGCGACACCGGGGAGCTGTTTTTT.